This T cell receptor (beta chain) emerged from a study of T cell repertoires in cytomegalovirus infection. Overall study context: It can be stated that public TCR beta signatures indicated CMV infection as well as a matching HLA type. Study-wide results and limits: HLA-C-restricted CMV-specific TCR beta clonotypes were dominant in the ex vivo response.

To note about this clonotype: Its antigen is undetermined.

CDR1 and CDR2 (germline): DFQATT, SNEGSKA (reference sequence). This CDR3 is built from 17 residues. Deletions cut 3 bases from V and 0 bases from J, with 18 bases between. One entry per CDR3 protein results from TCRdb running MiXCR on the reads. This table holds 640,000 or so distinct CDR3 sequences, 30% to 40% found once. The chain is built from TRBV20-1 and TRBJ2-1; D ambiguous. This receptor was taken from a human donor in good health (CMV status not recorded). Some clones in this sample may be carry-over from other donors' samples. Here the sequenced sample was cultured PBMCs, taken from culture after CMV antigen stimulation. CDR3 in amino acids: CSASRGRTISSYNEQFF. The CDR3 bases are TGCAGTGCTAGCCGCGGACGGACGATAAGCTCCTACAATGAGCAGTTCTTC.